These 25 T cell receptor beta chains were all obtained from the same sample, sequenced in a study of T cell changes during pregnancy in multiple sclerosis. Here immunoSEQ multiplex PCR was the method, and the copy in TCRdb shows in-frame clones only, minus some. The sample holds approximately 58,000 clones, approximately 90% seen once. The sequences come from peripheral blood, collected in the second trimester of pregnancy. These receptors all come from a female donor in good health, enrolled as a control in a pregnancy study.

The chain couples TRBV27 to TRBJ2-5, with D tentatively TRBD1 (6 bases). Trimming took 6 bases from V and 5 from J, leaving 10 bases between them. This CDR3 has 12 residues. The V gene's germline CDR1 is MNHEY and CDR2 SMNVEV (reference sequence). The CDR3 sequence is CASRSTGETQYF. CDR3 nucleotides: TGTGCCAGCAGGAGTACAGGGGAGACCCAGTACTTC.

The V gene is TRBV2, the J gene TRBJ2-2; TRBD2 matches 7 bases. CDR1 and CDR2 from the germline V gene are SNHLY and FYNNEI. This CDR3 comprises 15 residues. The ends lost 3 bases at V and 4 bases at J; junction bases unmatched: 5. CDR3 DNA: TGTGCCAGCAGTGATTTGCGGGAGTTCACCGGGGAGCTGTTTTTT. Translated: CASSDLREFTGELFF.

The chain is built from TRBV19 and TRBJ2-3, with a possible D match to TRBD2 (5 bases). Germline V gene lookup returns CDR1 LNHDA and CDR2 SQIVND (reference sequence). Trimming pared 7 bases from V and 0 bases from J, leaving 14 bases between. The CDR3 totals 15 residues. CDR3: CASTRGASSTDTQYF. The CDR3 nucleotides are TGTGCCAGTACCCGGGGAGCCTCTAGCACAGATACGCAGTATTTT.

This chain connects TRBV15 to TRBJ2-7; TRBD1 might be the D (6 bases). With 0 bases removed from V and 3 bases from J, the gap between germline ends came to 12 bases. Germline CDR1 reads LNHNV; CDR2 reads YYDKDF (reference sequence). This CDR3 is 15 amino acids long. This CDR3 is CATSRDGAGVYEQYF. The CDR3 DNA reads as TGTGCCACCAGCAGAGATGGGGCAGGGGTCTACGAGCAGTACTTC.

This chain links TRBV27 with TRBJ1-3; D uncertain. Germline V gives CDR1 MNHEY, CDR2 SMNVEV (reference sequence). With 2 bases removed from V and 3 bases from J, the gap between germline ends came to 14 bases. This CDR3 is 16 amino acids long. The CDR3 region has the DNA TGTGCCAGCAGTTTAAGACAAGGACTAGGTGGAAACACCATATATTTT. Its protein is CASSLRQGLGGNTIYF.

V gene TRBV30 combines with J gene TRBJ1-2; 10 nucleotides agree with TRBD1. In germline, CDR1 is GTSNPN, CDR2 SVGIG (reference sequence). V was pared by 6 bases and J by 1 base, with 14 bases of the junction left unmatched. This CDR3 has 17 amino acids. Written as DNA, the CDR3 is TGTGCCTGCTCCAAGGGACAGGGGATCGTTTATAACTATGGCTACACCTTC. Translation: CACSKGQGIVYNYGYTF.

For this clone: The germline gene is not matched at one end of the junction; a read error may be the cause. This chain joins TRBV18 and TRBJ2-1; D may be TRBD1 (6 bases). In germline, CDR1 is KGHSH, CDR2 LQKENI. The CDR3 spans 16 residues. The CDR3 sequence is CASSPPTGSSYNEQFF. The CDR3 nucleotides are TGTGCCAGCTCCCCACCAACAGGGAGCTCCTACAATGAGCAGTTCTTC.

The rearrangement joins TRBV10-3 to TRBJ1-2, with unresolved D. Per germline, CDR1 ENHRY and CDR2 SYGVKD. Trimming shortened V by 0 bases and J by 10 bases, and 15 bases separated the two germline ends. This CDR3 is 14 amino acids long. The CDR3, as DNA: TGTGCCATCAGTGAGTCGGTCCTAGGAAAATCCTACACCTTC. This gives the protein CAISESVLGKSYTF.

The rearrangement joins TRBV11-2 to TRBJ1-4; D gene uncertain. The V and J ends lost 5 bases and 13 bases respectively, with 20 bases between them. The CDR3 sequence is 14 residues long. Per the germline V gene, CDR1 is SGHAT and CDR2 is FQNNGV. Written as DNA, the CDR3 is TGTGCCAGCAGCCCACGTCTCCCGGACTTCGGACTGTTTTTT. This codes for CASSPRLPDFGLFF.

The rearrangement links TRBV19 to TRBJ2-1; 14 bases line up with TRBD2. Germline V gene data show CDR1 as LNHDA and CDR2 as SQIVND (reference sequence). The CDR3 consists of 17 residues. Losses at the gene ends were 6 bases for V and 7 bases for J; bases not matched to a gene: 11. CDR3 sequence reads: CASSLLGLAGGANEQFF. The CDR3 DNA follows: TGTGCCAGTAGCCTCCTCGGACTAGCGGGAGGAGCAAATGAGCAGTTCTTC. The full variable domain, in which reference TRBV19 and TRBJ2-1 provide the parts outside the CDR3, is DGGITQSPKYLFRKEGQNVTLSCEQNLNHDAMYWYRQDPGQGLRLIYYSQIVNDFQKGDIAEGYSVSREKKESFPLTVTSAQKNPTAFYLCASSLLGLAGGANEQFFGPGTRLTVL.

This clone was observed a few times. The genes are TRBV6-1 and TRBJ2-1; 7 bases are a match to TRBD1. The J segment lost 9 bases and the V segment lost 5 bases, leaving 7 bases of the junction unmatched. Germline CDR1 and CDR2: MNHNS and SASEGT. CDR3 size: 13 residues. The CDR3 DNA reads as TGTGCCAGCAGTATAGAGAGGGGGCTTGAGCAGTTCTTC. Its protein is CASSIERGLEQFF.

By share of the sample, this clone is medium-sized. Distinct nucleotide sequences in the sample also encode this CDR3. For the CDR3, the DNA is TGTGCCAGCAGCCAAGGACTAGCGGGCTCCTACGAGCAGTACTTC. Residues: CASSQGLAGSYEQYF. The genes are TRBV4-2 and TRBJ2-7; TRBD2 matches at 10 bases. The CDR3 contains 15 residues. The V gene's germline CDR1 is LGHNA and CDR2 YNFKEQ. J was trimmed by 0 bases and V by 1 base; bases with no gene match: 0.

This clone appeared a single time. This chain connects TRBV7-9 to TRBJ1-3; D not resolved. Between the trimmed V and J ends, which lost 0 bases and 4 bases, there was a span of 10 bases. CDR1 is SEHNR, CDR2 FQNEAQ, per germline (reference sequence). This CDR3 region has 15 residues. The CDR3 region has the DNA TGTGCCAGCAGCTTAGCGCGAACGGAGGGAAACACCATATATTTT. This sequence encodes CASSLARTEGNTIYF.

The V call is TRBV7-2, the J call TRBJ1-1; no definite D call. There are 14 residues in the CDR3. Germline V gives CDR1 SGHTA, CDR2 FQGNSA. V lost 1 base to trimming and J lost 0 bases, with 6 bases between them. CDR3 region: CASSLVSVNTEAFF. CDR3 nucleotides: TGTGCCAGCAGCTTAGTTTCAGTGAACACTGAAGCTTTCTTT.

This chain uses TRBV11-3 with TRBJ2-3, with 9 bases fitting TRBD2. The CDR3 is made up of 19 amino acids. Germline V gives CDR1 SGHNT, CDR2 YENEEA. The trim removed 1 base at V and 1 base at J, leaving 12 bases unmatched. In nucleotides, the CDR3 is TGTGCCAGCAGCTTAGGGGAACGTCTGGGACTAGCCGGCACAGATACGCAGTATTTT. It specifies CASSLGERLGLAGTDTQYF.

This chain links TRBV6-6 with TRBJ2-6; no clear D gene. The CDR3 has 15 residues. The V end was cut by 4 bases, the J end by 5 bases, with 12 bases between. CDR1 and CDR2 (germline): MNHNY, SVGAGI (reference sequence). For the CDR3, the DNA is TGTGCCAGCAGTTCCCCGAATGCGTGGGCCAACGTCCTGACTTTC. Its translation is CASSSPNAWANVLTF.

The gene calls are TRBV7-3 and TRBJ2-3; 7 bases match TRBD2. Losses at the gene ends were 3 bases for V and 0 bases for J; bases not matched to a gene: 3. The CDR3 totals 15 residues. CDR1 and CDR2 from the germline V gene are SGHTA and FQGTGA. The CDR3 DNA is TGTGCCAGCAGCTTGTCTAGCGGCAGCACAGATACGCAGTATTTT. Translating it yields CASSLSSGSTDTQYF.

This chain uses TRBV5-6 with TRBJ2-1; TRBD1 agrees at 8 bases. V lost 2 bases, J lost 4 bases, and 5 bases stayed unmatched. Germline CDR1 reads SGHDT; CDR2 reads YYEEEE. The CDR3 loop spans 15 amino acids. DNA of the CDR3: TGTGCCAGCAGCTTCTGGACAGGGTCATACAATGAGCAGTTCTTC. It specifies CASSFWTGSYNEQFF.

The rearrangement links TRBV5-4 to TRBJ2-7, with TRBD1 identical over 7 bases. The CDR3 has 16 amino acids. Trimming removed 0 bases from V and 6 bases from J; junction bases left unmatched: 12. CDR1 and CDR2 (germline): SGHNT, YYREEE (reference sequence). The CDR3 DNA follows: TGTGCCAGCAGCTTGGGGGGACAGTCGACTATGGGCGAGCAGTACTTC. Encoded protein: CASSLGGQSTMGEQYF.

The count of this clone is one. CDR3 in amino acids: CASSKDREANTIYF. In DNA, the CDR3 is TGTGCCAGCTCAAAGGACAGGGAAGCGAACACCATATATTTT. The chain combines TRBV18 with TRBJ1-3, with TRBD1 matching 8 bases. The CDR3 totals 14 residues. Per the germline V gene, CDR1 is KGHSH and CDR2 is LQKENI. V shed 5 bases and J 7 bases; nucleotides not matched to a gene: 7.

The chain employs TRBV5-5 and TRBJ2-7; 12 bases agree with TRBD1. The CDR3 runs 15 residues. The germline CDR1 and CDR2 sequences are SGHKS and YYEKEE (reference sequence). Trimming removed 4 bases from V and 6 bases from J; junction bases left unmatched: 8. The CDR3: CASSPGTGGYSEQYF. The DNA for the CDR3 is TGTGCCAGCAGCCCCGGGACAGGGGGCTATAGCGAGCAGTACTTC.

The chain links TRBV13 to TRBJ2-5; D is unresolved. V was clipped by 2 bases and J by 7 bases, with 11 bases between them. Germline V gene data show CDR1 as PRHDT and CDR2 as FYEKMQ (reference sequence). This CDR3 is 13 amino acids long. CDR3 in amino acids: CASSLRSARTQYF. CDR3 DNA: TGTGCCAGCAGCTTAAGGAGCGCCCGGACCCAGTACTTC.

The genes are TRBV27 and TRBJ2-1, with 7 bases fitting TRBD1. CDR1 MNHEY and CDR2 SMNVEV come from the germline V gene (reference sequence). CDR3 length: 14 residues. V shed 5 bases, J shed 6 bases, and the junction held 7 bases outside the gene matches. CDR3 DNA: TGTGCCAGCAGTCAGGACAGGCGGTTCAATGAGCAGTTCTTC. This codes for CASSQDRRFNEQFF.

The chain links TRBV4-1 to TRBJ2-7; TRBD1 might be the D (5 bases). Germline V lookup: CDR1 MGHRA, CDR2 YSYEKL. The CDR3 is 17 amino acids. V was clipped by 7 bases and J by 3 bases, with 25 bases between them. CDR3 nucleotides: TGCGCCAGCATTTCCCGACGAAAGGGGAAGCGAGGCTACGAGCAGTACTTC. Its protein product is CASISRRKGKRGYEQYF.

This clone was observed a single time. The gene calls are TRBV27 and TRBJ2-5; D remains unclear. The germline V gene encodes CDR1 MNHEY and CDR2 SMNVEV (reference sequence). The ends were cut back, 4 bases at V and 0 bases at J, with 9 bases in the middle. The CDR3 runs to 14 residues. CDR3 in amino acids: CASSSRFHQETQYF. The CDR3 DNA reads TGTGCCAGCAGTTCCCGTTTCCACCAAGAGACCCAGTACTTC.